These 11 T cell receptor beta chains were sequenced from one sample in a study of shared clonotypes between healthy human individuals. Libraries were prepared by immunoSEQ multiplex PCR; TCRdb keeps only in-frame clonotypes and omits some of them. The repertoire holds approximately 500,000 clones, with around four fifths as singletons. The sequencing sample was made of PBMCs. These receptors came from a woman between 35 and 50 years old in good health. Some clones in this sample may be carry-over from other donors' samples.

This clone was seen only once. The gene calls are TRBV30 and TRBJ1-1; D is uncertain. Germline CDR1 reads GTSNPN; CDR2 reads SVGIG (reference sequence). Trimming left V 2 bases short and J 5 bases short, with 12 bases between. CDR3 length: 13 residues. CDR3 bases: TGTGCCTGGAGTCCTCAAGGTTGGACTGAAGCTTTCTTT. Translating it yields CAWSPQGWTEAFF. Full variable domain (remainder filled in from reference TRBV30 and TRBJ1-1): SQTIHQWPATLVQPVGSPLSLECTVEGTSNPNLYWYRQAAGRGLQLLFYSVGIGQISSEVPQNLSASRPQDRQFILSSKKLLLSDSGFYLCAWSPQGWTEAFFGQGTRLTVV.

The chain carries TRBV7-9 and TRBJ2-2, with D unclear. The length of the CDR3 is 14 residues. The germline V and J ends were trimmed by 5 bases and 5 bases, with 12 bases remaining between them. CDR1 is SEHNR and CDR2 is FQNEAQ in the germline V gene (reference sequence). CDR3 nucleotide sequence: TGTGCCAGCAGCCCCGATTTCCCAACCGGGGAGCTGTTTTTT. Encoded protein: CASSPDFPTGELFF.

The chain recombines TRBV14 with TRBJ2-1; 8 nucleotides match TRBD2. After removal of 4 bases from V and 4 bases from J, the junction contained 9 bases not matched to a gene. Germline V gives CDR1 SGHDN, CDR2 FVKESK. This CDR3 comprises 16 residues. CDR3 region: CASSPGGGAWYNEQFF. Written as DNA, the CDR3 is TGTGCCAGCAGCCCGGGAGGGGGGGCATGGTACAATGAGCAGTTCTTC.

The chain couples TRBV7-3 to TRBJ2-1; 9 bases agree with TRBD2. CDR1 and CDR2 (germline): SGHTA, FQGTGA. The CDR3 extends over 15 amino acids. Germline trimming cut 5 bases from V and 0 bases from J; bases unmatched to any gene: 2. CDR3 in amino acids: CASSMTSGSYNEQFF. As DNA, the CDR3 is TGTGCCAGCAGCATGACTAGCGGCTCCTACAATGAGCAGTTCTTC.

Concerning this clone itself: This CDR3 is missing its conserved last phenylalanine or tryptophan, likely due to a read error. The rearrangement joins TRBV29-1 to TRBJ1-2; D gene ambiguous. CDR1 is SQVTM and CDR2 is ANQGSEA in the germline V gene. Deletions cut 3 bases from V and 4 bases from J, with 9 bases between. This CDR3 spans 12 amino acids. CDR3 DNA: TGCAGCGTTGACCCAGGCCCCTATGGCTACACCCTC. Protein product: CSVDPGPYGYTL.

The J gene is TRBJ2-5, the V gene TRBV4-2, with 8 bases fitting TRBD2. There are 19 residues in the CDR3. The V gene's germline CDR1 is LGHNA and CDR2 YNFKEQ. The ends lost 0 bases at V and 2 bases at J; junction bases unmatched: 14. CDR3 loop: CASSQDLASTSGRQETQYF. The CDR3 DNA sequence: TGTGCCAGCAGCCAAGATCTGGCGTCTACTAGCGGCCGACAAGAGACCCAGTACTTC.

V and J are TRBV11-2 and TRBJ2-7; 10 nucleotides align to TRBD2. This CDR3 comprises 13 residues. Germline CDR1 and CDR2: SGHAT and FQNNGV. V dropped 5 bases and J dropped 3; count of bases not matched to a gene: 1. CDR3 in DNA: TGTGCCAGCAGCCCTAGCGGGGGCTACGAGCAGTACTTC. This translates into CASSPSGGYEQYF.

This chain joins TRBV19 and TRBJ1-5; no firm D call. The CDR3 consists of 15 residues. The germline V gene has CDR1 LNHDA and CDR2 SQIVND (reference sequence). V lost 3 bases and J lost 5, with 14 bases in between. The CDR3 bases are TGTGCCAGTAGTATGCAAGTCGGCATCGATCAGCCCCAGCATTTT. Its protein is CASSMQVGIDQPQHF.

This clone was observed once. V gene TRBV4-1 combines with J gene TRBJ2-3; 8 nucleotides line up with TRBD1. V trimming: 0 bases; J trimming: 0 bases; junction bases outside the gene matches: 5. CDR3 length equals 17 residues. The germline V gene encodes CDR1 MGHRA and CDR2 YSYEKL. The CDR3 here is CASSQESGGGSTDTQYF. In DNA, the CDR3 is TGCGCCAGCAGCCAAGAATCAGGGGGCGGGAGCACAGATACGCAGTATTTT.

This rearrangement joins TRBV30 to TRBJ1-2; unclear D gene. Trimming removed 5 bases from V and 0 bases from J, with 7 bases in between. Germline assignment: CDR1 GTSNPN and CDR2 SVGIG (reference sequence). This CDR3 is built from 12 residues. The CDR3 sequence is CAWGTTNYGYTF. The CDR3, as DNA: TGTGCCTGGGGCACTACTAACTATGGCTACACCTTC.

As to this clone: A much larger clone lies a single base off, so this may be a read error. Other DNA sequences in the sample encode the same CDR3. Here the CDR3 reads CASSDGQGNTGELFF. The DNA for the CDR3 is TGTGCCAGCAGTGACGGACAGGGGAACACCGGGGAGCTGTTTTTT. This chain connects TRBV6-4 to TRBJ2-2; 8 bases fit TRBD1. The CDR3 totals 15 residues. With 2 bases clipped from V and 1 base from J, the junction kept 0 bases outside the gene matches. Per the germline V gene, CDR1 is MRHNA and CDR2 is SNTAGT.